The 32 T cell receptor beta chains below come from one sample, sequenced in a study of T cells after yellow fever vaccination. TCRdb recomputed calls from the 5' RACE reads with MiXCR, one row per CDR3 protein. The table has hundreds of thousands of distinct CDR3 sequences, less than 25% seen once. The specimen comprised PBMCs, sampled about 21 days after the first yellow fever vaccination. These TCRs come from a man younger than 35 who received the YFV17D yellow fever vaccine.

This clonotype occurred many times. The V call is TRBV10-3, the J call TRBJ2-3; D could derive from TRBD1 or TRBD2 (5 bases each). Germline V lookup: CDR1 ENHRY, CDR2 SYGVKD. V was trimmed by 5 bases and J by 1 base, leaving 19 bases between them. The CDR3 runs 17 residues. For the CDR3, the DNA is TGTGCCATCAGTACTCACGGGGCCAGAGATGGCACAGATACGCAGTATTTT. Translation: CAISTHGARDGTDTQYF.

The chain's CDR3 is CASSQDNQADTQYF. CDR3 nucleotide sequence: TGCGCCAGCAGCCAAGATAACCAGGCAGATACGCAGTATTTT. This chain links TRBV4-1 with TRBJ2-3; D is unresolved. Germline assignment: CDR1 MGHRA and CDR2 YSYEKL. The ends were cut back, 0 bases at V and 4 bases at J, with 8 bases in the middle. The CDR3 covers 14 residues.

Concerning this clonotype: Germline is not matched at one junction end, which may reflect a read error. The chain has TRBV12-3 or TRBV12-4 and TRBJ1-2, with TRBD1 matching 8 bases. There are 17 residues in the CDR3. The CDR3 protein is CSSSRFSFRDRNYGYTF. Written as DNA, the CDR3 is TGTTCCAGCAGTCGATTTTCTTTTCGGGACAGGAACTATGGCTACACCTTC.

This clonotype has a handful of counts. The gene calls are TRBV11-1 and TRBJ2-1; 9 nucleotides line up with TRBD1. The CDR3 extends over 13 amino acids. The J segment lost 10 bases and the V segment lost 6 bases, leaving 7 bases of the junction unmatched. Germline CDR1 SGHAT, CDR2 FQDESV (reference sequence). The CDR3 spells CASSGGQGREQFF. In nucleotides, the CDR3 is TGTGCCAGCAGTGGGGGACAGGGTCGGGAGCAGTTCTTC.

The rearrangement uses TRBV10-3 and TRBJ2-1; the D gene is possibly TRBD2 (7 bases). The germline V and J ends were trimmed by 2 bases and 10 bases, with 9 bases remaining between them. The CDR3 length is 12 residues. Per the germline V gene, CDR1 is ENHRY and CDR2 is SYGVKD. The CDR3 is CAISEGRGEQFF. CDR3 in DNA: TGTGCCATCAGTGAGGGGAGGGGGGAGCAGTTCTTC.

A few counts support this clonotype. The rearrangement uses TRBV4-1 and TRBJ2-7; maybe TRBD1 (6 bases). V was trimmed by 3 bases and J by 2 bases, leaving 11 bases between them. Per the germline V gene, CDR1 is MGHRA and CDR2 is YSYEKL. CDR3 length: 14 amino acids. The CDR3 bases are TGCGCCAGCAGCCATAACAGGGACCCCTACGAGCAGTACTTC. It specifies CASSHNRDPYEQYF.

In its sample, this clonotype was seen a few times. The CDR3 spells CASSMNTGGQNQPQHF. As DNA, the CDR3 is TGTGCCAGTAGTATGAATACCGGGGGCCAAAATCAGCCCCAGCATTTT. The genes are TRBV19 and TRBJ1-5, with a weak D call TRBD1 (6 bases). Germline V gene sequence: CDR1 LNHDA, CDR2 SQIVND (reference sequence). Trimming removed 3 bases from V and 4 bases from J, with 16 bases in between. This CDR3 region has 16 residues.

This rearrangement joins TRBV5-4 to TRBJ2-1, with D possibly TRBD1 on 5 matching bases. The CDR3 consists of 15 residues. The V end was cut by 1 base, the J end by 4 bases, with 12 bases between. CDR1 is SGHNT, CDR2 YYREEE, per germline (reference sequence). CDR3 residues: CASSLKGPLYNEQFF. DNA of the CDR3: TGTGCCAGCAGCTTGAAGGGGCCCCTATACAATGAGCAGTTCTTC.

The chain recombines TRBV10-2 with TRBJ1-2; 9 nucleotides match TRBD1. The germline gives CDR1 WSHSY, CDR2 SAAADI. With 11 bases clipped from V and 2 bases from J, the junction kept 6 bases outside the gene matches. There are 13 residues in the CDR3. Written as DNA, the CDR3 is TGCGCCTGTGGGACAGGGACGAACTATGGCTACACCTTC. Its translation is CACGTGTNYGYTF.

This clonotype was observed a handful of times. The CDR3 nucleotides read TGTGCCAGCAGCCCCCTGACAGGGTTCGAGCAGTACTTC. Translated: CASSPLTGFEQYF. The rearrangement links TRBV7-2 to TRBJ2-7, with 7 bases aligning to TRBD1. Germline CDR1 and CDR2: SGHTA and FQGNSA. This CDR3 spans 13 amino acids. Trimming took 5 bases from V and 6 from J; bases not matched to a gene: 7. Combining the CDR3 with reference TRBV7-2 and TRBJ2-7 gives the whole variable domain GAGVSQSPSNKVTEKGKDVELRCDPISGHTALYWYRQSLGQGLEFLIYFQGNSAPDKSGLPSDRFSAERTGGSVSTLTIQRTQQEDSAVYLCASSPLTGFEQYFGPGTRLTVT.

This clonotype showed up just a few times. The chain uses TRBV29-1 and TRBJ1-2; possible D gene TRBD1, 5 bases. V lost 5 bases, J lost 1 base, and 11 bases lay in between. CDR1 is SQVTM and CDR2 is ANQGSEA in the germline V gene. The CDR3 extends over 13 amino acids. In nucleotides, the CDR3 is TGCAGCGTTTCCAGCGGGGGTAACTATGGCTACACCTTC. This sequence encodes CSVSSGGNYGYTF.

This clonotype was picked up a small number of times. The rearrangement uses TRBV7-2 and TRBJ2-1; 8 bases map to TRBD1. Trimming removed 5 bases from V and 7 bases from J; junction bases left unmatched: 7. The germline CDR1 and CDR2 sequences are SGHTA and FQGNSA. This CDR3 has 14 amino acids. CDR3 nucleotides: TGTGCCAGCAGCCCACCAGGGGGCAAGAATGAGCAGTTCTTC. It codes for CASSPPGGKNEQFF.

This clonotype was recorded once. The chain is built from TRBV2 and TRBJ2-5; 12 positions agree with TRBD1. Germline loops: CDR1 SNHLY, CDR2 FYNNEI. V was pared by 6 bases and J by 5 bases, with 7 bases of the junction left unmatched. The CDR3 consists of 15 residues. CDR3 residues: CASRTGTGGWETQYF. The CDR3 nucleotides are TGTGCCAGCAGGACCGGGACAGGGGGCTGGGAGACCCAGTACTTC. The variable domain in full, with the rest retrieved from reference TRBV2 and TRBJ2-5, is EPEVTQTPSHQVTQMGQEVILRCVPISNHLYFYWYRQILGQKVEFLVSFYNNEISEKSEIFDDQFSVERPDGSNFTLKIRSTKLEDSAMYFCASRTGTGGWETQYFGPGTRLLVL.

J is TRBJ2-3 and V is TRBV9; D is uncertain. In germline, CDR1 is SGDLS, CDR2 YYNGEE. V was pared by 0 bases and J by 10 bases, with 15 bases between. The CDR3 extends over 14 amino acids. The CDR3 sequence: CASSVAPPTASQYF. The DNA for the CDR3 is TGTGCCAGCAGCGTAGCCCCACCTACCGCTTCGCAGTATTTT.

The chain uses TRBV10-3 and TRBJ1-5; no reliable D call. There are 12 residues in the CDR3. V gave up 3 bases and J gave up 9 bases, with 9 bases separating them. From germline, CDR1 is ENHRY and CDR2 SYGVKD. The CDR3 DNA follows: TGTGCCATCAGTGAAGGTCGCCCGCCCCAGCATTTT. Protein: CAISEGRPPQHF.

The chain links TRBV5-1 to TRBJ2-7; 7 bases align to TRBD1. The CDR3 has 15 residues. The trim removed 2 bases at V and 0 bases at J, leaving 5 bases unmatched. Germline values: CDR1 SGHRS, CDR2 YFSETQ. The CDR3 region is CASSFPGDSSYEQYF. Here the CDR3 DNA reads TGCGCCAGCAGCTTTCCCGGGGACAGCTCCTACGAGCAGTACTTC.

This clonotype was found a few times. The chain links TRBV5-1 to TRBJ2-1; 16 positions agree with TRBD2. The V segment lost 4 bases and the J segment 12 bases; nucleotides outside the gene matches: 4. Per the germline V gene, CDR1 is SGHRS and CDR2 is YFSETQ. This CDR3 is built from 14 residues. CDR3 nucleotides: TGCGCCAGCAGCGGCGGGACTAGCGGGGGGGTGCAGTTCTTC. Translation gives CASSGGTSGGVQFF. Complete variable domain (other parts from reference TRBV5-1 and TRBJ2-1): KAGVTQTPRYLIKTRGQQVTLSCSPISGHRSVSWYQQTPGQGLQFLFEYFSETQRNKGNFPGRFSGRQFSNSRSEMNVSTLELGDSALYLCASSGGTSGGVQFFGPGTRLTVL.

The sample holds a few counts of this clonotype. This could be a read error, since a much larger clone is one nucleotide away. The CDR3 carries no conserved terminal phenylalanine or tryptophan, so it likely arises from a read error. The chain employs TRBV6-5 and TRBJ2-1, with D possibly matching TRBD2 (5 bases). Looked up from germline, CDR1 is MNHEY and CDR2 is SVGAGI. The CDR3 sequence is 14 residues long. Trimming cost V 0 bases and J 4 bases, with 7 bases left between them. The CDR3 DNA follows: TGTGCCAGCAGTTACTCGACTAATTACAATGAGCAGTTCCTC. Residues: CASSYSTNYNEQFL.

This clonotype was seen only a few times. This chain joins TRBV20-1 and TRBJ2-7; D assignment may be TRBD1 or TRBD2 (6 bases each). V lost 3 bases and J 0 bases, leaving 15 bases between the germline ends. The germline CDR1 and CDR2 sequences are DFQATT and SNEGSKA (reference sequence). The CDR3 has 15 residues. CDR3 residues: CSASRGPPPSYEQYF. CDR3 DNA sequence: TGCAGTGCTAGCCGGGGGCCCCCTCCCTCCTACGAGCAGTACTTC.

The CDR3: CSVDGVDGTDQPQHF. CDR3 nucleotides: TGCAGCGTTGATGGGGTGGACGGGACCGATCAGCCCCAGCATTTT. The rearrangement uses TRBV29-1 and TRBJ1-5; possibly TRBD1 for D (5 bases). This CDR3 comprises 15 residues. Germline CDR1 SQVTM, CDR2 ANQGSEA. Trimming took 3 bases from V and 5 from J, leaving 17 bases between them. Drawing the rest from reference TRBV29-1 and TRBJ1-5, the complete variable domain is SAVISQKPSRDICQRGTSLTIQCQVDSQVTMMFWYRQQPGQSLTLIATANQGSEATYESGFVIDKFPISRPNLTFSTLTVSNMSPEDSSIYLCSVDGVDGTDQPQHFGDGTRLSIL.

This clonotype has a handful of counts. The V gene is TRBV12-3 or TRBV12-4, the J gene TRBJ1-4; no firm D call. The CDR3 consists of 13 residues. Trimming pared 6 bases from V and 3 bases from J, leaving 8 bases between. In DNA form, the CDR3 reads TGTGCCAGCAGCTCCGGGTCTAATGAAAAACTGTTTTTT. This codes for CASSSGSNEKLFF.

The chain recombines TRBV7-3 with TRBJ2-3; D may be TRBD1 (6 bases). Germline-derived CDR1 and CDR2 are SGHTA and FQGTGA. V was cut by 1 base and J by 0 bases, with 8 bases left in between. The CDR3 has 15 residues. The CDR3 DNA reads as TGTGCCAGCAGCTTAATACAGGGTAGCACAGATACGCAGTATTTT. This translates into CASSLIQGSTDTQYF.

This clonotype was detected a few times. The rearrangement joins TRBV20-1 to TRBJ2-7, with D uncertain. The V gene lost 3 bases and the J gene lost 6 bases, with 12 bases spanning the gap. This CDR3 contains 12 residues. Germline lookup yields CDR1 DFQATT and CDR2 SNEGSKA (reference sequence). The DNA of the CDR3 is TGCAGTGCTAGTTTTGTAGGGCGCGAGCAGTACGTC. Its translation: CSASFVGREQYV.

This clonotype appeared a few times. The V and J genes are TRBV10-3 and TRBJ2-1; no reliable D call. V was trimmed by 0 bases and J by 7 bases, leaving 7 bases between them. There are 13 residues in the CDR3. Germline CDR1 is ENHRY and CDR2 is SYGVKD. CDR3: CAISESTRNEQFF. In DNA, the CDR3 is TGTGCCATCAGTGAGTCCACGCGTAATGAGCAGTTCTTC.

This chain joins TRBV12-3 or TRBV12-4 and TRBJ2-2; D is perhaps TRBD1 (5 bases). The V and J ends lost 5 bases and 3 bases respectively, with 16 bases between them. This CDR3 is built from 16 residues. This chain's CDR3 is CASSTWGSLYTGELFF. CDR3 bases: TGTGCCAGCAGTACGTGGGGCAGTTTATACACCGGGGAGCTGTTTTTT.

This clonotype was seen once. CDR3 nucleotide sequence: TGTGCCAGTACCTCAGGGGGTATCAATTCACCCCTCCACTTT. Translated: CASTSGGINSPLHF. The chain employs TRBV19 and TRBJ1-6; 7 bases align to TRBD1. Germline CDR1 reads LNHDA; CDR2 reads SQIVND (reference sequence). This CDR3 has 14 residues. V dropped 7 bases and J dropped 7; count of bases not matched to a gene: 7.

The V gene is TRBV3-1, the J gene TRBJ1-6, with D possibly matching TRBD1 (5 bases). The CDR3 sequence is 13 residues long. Trimming removed 3 bases from V and 10 bases from J, with 10 bases in between. Per germline, CDR1 LGHDT and CDR2 YNNKEL (reference sequence). The CDR3 here is CASSQGEASPLHF. CDR3 in DNA: TGTGCCAGCAGCCAGGGGGAGGCCTCACCCCTCCACTTT.

V usage is TRBV6-5 and J usage is TRBJ1-1; a possible D gene is TRBD1 (6 bases). CDR3 length equals 16 residues. Germline lookup yields CDR1 MNHEY and CDR2 SVGAGI. Trimming cost V 4 bases and J 4 bases, with 19 bases left between them. CDR3 coding DNA: TGTGCCAGCAGTTCCGATCCACAGGGATCGTCCACTGAAGCTTTCTTT. As protein: CASSSDPQGSSTEAFF.

The CDR3 region has the DNA TGTGCCAGCAGTTACGATTTAAGGTTCGCTAATGAAAAACTGTTTTTT. This encodes CASSYDLRFANEKLFF. The chain has TRBV6-5 and TRBJ1-4; no firm D call. The CDR3 is made up of 16 amino acids. CDR1 and CDR2 from the germline V gene are MNHEY and SVGAGI. Trimming took off 2 bases at V and 3 bases at J, with 13 bases between the two ends.

This clonotype was detected only a few times. This chain joins TRBV11-2 and TRBJ2-1; TRBD2 matches at 8 bases. This CDR3 contains 19 residues. The trim removed 0 bases at V and 4 bases at J, leaving 14 bases unmatched. Germline assignment: CDR1 SGHAT and CDR2 FQNNGV. This CDR3 is CASSLEGAEAGGVYNEQFF. CDR3 DNA: TGTGCCAGCAGCTTAGAAGGGGCAGAGGCGGGGGGTGTGTACAATGAGCAGTTCTTC.

This clonotype has only a few counts. The chain is built from TRBV20-1 and TRBJ1-1, with 7 bases matching TRBD1. Losses at the gene ends were 8 bases for V and 1 base for J; bases not matched to a gene: 10. In germline, CDR1 is DFQATT, CDR2 SNEGSKA (reference sequence). The CDR3 is 14 amino acids. The CDR3 sequence is CSSFTRGGNTEAFF. The CDR3 region has the DNA TGCAGTTCTTTTACCAGGGGGGGGAACACTGAAGCTTTCTTT.

V usage is TRBV12-3 or TRBV12-4 and J usage is TRBJ2-5; D may be TRBD2 (6 bases). V was cut by 7 bases and J by 4 bases, with 22 bases left in between. This CDR3 has 16 residues. The CDR3 DNA is TGTGCCAGCAATCTTGGGGGGATCGAGTGGGGAGAGACCCAGTACTTC. It codes for CASNLGGIEWGETQYF.